The rows below give T cell receptor beta chains drawn from one sample of a study of regulatory T cells in long-lasting Graves disease. TCRdb reprocessed the multiplex PCR reads with MiXCR, giving one entry per CDR3 protein. The table includes approximately 400,000 distinct CDR3 sequences, under 25% detected once. This specimen was peripheral blood mononuclear cells (PBMCs), taken when the disease was refractory, from a patient treated with antithyroid drugs. These receptors all come from a female donor with Graves disease. Both conserved end residues are part of each CDR3. A D gene is named only where the DNA matches it firmly. Part of the rows lack a size; the others show once, few, many or a class for expanded clones.

j_call	d_call	v_call	clone_size	cdr3_nt	cdr3_aa
TRBJ1-2	-	TRBV20-1	few	TGCAGTGCTACCGGGACAACTAACTATGGCTACACCTTC	CSATGTTNYGYTF
TRBJ2-7	TRBD2	TRBV12-3/TRBV12-4	many	TGTGCCAGCAGCGAGGGTACTAGCGGGAGAGCCCCCCCCTACGAGCAGTACTTC	CASSEGTSGRAPPYEQYF
TRBJ2-7	-	TRBV6-2/TRBV6-3	many	TGTGCCAGCAGTTACTCTTGGACGGGCGGCGGCTACGAGCAGTACTTC	CASSYSWTGGGYEQYF
TRBJ1-2	-	TRBV28	many	TGTGCCAGCAGTTTAGGGTATTCGGATGGCTACACCTTC	CASSLGYSDGYTF
TRBJ2-1	TRBD2	TRBV6-6	once	TGTGCCAGCAGTTACTCGGTTAGAAGGACTAGCGGGGGGAATGAGCAGTTCTTC	CASSYSVRRTSGGNEQFF
TRBJ2-5	-	TRBV5-6	many	TGTGCCAGCAGCTCCTATGAGACCCAGTACTTC	CASSSYETQYF
TRBJ2-2	-	TRBV12-3/TRBV12-4	-	TGTGCCAGCAGTTTAGGGGCTTGGGCCGGGGAGCTGTTTTTT	CASSLGAWAGELFF
TRBJ2-1	-	TRBV7-2	-	TGTGCCAGCAGCCCCGGACTGTCCTACAATGAGCAGTTCTTC	CASSPGLSYNEQFF
TRBJ1-6	-	TRBV9	few	TGTGCCAGCAGCTCGGGGGGCAGAGAAATTAATTCACCCCTCCACTTT	CASSSGGREINSPLHF
TRBJ1-5	TRBD1	TRBV6-2/TRBV6-3	many	TGTGCCAGCCAGAGGGACAGGGAAACACAGCCCCAGCATTTT	CASQRDRETQPQHF
TRBJ2-5	-	TRBV7-2	many	TGTGCCAGCAGCTTAGCGGTGGCAGGGCAGACCCAGTACTTC	CASSLAVAGQTQYF
TRBJ2-2	TRBD1	TRBV3-1	-	TGTGCCAGCAGCCATCTTTCGACAGGGGAGTTCCCCGGGGAGCTGTTTTTT	CASSHLSTGEFPGELFF
TRBJ2-5	-	TRBV6-1	once	TGTGCCAGCAGTGAATCTAAGGGGGTCCAAGAGACCCAGTACTTC	CASSESKGVQETQYF
TRBJ2-7	-	TRBV12-3/TRBV12-4	few	TGTGCCAGCAGCTTTTTACGAAACGAGCAGTACTTC	CASSFLRNEQYF
TRBJ1-2	TRBD1	TRBV20-1	few	TGCAGTGTGGACAGGGACAATGGCTACACCTTC	CSVDRDNGYTF
TRBJ2-7	TRBD2	TRBV6-1	-	TGTGCCAGCAGTGAAGCGGGGGGGAGCTCCTACGAGCAGTACTTC	CASSEAGGSSYEQYF
TRBJ1-2	-	TRBV27	-	TGTGCCAGCAGTCCAGAGCCGCAGGGAGGCTATGGCTACACCTTC	CASSPEPQGGYGYTF
TRBJ2-2	-	TRBV2	-	TGTGCCAACAGTTTGGCGGATGGCACCGGGGAGCTGTTTTTT	CANSLADGTGELFF
TRBJ1-2	TRBD1	TRBV6-1	few	TGTGCCGCTAACCGGGACAGGGCGAACTATGGCTACACCTTC	CAANRDRANYGYTF
TRBJ1-5	-	TRBV2	many	TGTGCCAGCAGCCAGGGAAGGGCCAATCAGCCCCAGCATTTT	CASSQGRANQPQHF
TRBJ1-2	-	TRBV5-4	-	TGTGCCAGCAGCTTGGTTGGCCACAAGGTTAACTATGGCTACACCTTC	CASSLVGHKVNYGYTF
TRBJ1-1	-	TRBV6-2/TRBV6-3	many	TGTGCCAGCAGTTACGGCGCTGAAGCTTTCTTT	CASSYGAEAFF
TRBJ1-5	-	TRBV29-1	-	TGCAGCGTTGAGACACTCCCGAAGGGGCGATGCGATCAGCCCCAGCATTTT	CSVETLPKGRCDQPQHF
TRBJ1-1	-	TRBV5-1	-	TGCGCCAGCAGCTTAAGTCCCGGGACATTCATCGGCACTGAAGCTTTCTTT	CASSLSPGTFIGTEAFF